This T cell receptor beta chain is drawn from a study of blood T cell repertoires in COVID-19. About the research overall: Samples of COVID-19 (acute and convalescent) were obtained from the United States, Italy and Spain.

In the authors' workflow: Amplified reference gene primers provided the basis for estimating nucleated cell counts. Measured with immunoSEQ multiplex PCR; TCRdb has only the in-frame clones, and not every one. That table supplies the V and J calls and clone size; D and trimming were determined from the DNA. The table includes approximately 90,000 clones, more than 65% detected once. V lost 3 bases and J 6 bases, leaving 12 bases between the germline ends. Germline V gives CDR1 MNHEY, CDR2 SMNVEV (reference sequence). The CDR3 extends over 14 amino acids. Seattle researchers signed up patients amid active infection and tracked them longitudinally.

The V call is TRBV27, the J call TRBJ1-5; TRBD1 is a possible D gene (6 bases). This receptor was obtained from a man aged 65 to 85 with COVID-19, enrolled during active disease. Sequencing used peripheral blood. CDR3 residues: CASSFTGPAQPQHF. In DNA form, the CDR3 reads TGTGCCAGCAGTTTCACAGGGCCAGCTCAGCCCCAGCATTTT.